This note documents a single T cell receptor beta chain sequence. What it binds is not known. These data come from a study of Ad26.COV2.S vaccination and SARS-CoV-2 variants. Study summary: Donor participated within the Ad26.COV2.S arm of the COV1001 trial. Participants got Ad26.COV2.S intramuscularly, once or twice 56 days apart.

Measured with immunoSEQ multiplex PCR; TCRdb has only the in-frame clones, and not every one. The data hold just over 350,000 clones, with approximately 85% observed a single time. The ends were cut back, 2 bases at V and 3 bases at J, with 7 bases in the middle. This CDR3 comprises 13 residues. Germline loops: CDR1 SEHNR, CDR2 FQNEAQ (reference sequence). Findings of the study overall: Substantial post-vaccination breadth of spike-specific CD8+ and CD4+ T cell responses was reported.

Treatment denoted: around 19 received Ad26.COV2.S at low or high dose, single or two shots; 5 received placebo; per-sample allocation not given. It was on day 63 after the first vaccine or placebo injection that samples were taken. A Boston donor was an adult aged 18-55 years. This chain connects TRBV7-9 to TRBJ1-2; no clear D. The sample in question was peripheral blood, obtained in a trial of Ad26.COV2.S vaccine versus placebo. The sequence was collected from a person aged 18 to 59 who received the Ad26.COV2.S COVID-19 vaccine or a placebo. CDR3 sequence (DNA): TGTGCCAGCAGCTTAAGGACCTACTATGGCTACACCTTC. Translated: CASSLRTYYGYTF.